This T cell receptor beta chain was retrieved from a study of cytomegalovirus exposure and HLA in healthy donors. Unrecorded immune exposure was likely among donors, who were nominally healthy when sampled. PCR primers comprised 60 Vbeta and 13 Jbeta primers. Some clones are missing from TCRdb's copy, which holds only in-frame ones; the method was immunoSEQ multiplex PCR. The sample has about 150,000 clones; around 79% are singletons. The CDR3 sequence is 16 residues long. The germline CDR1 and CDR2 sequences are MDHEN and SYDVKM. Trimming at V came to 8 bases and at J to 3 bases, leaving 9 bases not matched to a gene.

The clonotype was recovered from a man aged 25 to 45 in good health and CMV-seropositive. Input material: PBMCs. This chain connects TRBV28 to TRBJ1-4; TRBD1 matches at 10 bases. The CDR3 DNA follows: TGTGCCAGCGGGGGCCAAGGACAGGGGGCTAATGAAAAACTGTTTTTT. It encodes CASGGQGQGANEKLFF.